Listed here are 21 T cell receptor beta chains from one sample, sequenced in a study of CD8+CD57+ T cells in acquired aplastic anemia. Genomic DNA served as template for TCR beta VDJ and CDR3 profiling. From the reads, TCRdb called clonotypes with MiXCR, one entry per CDR3 protein. The repertoire includes more than 150,000 distinct CDR3 sequences, 45% to 60% of them detected once, and 10% to 15% sits in the top ten. By flow cytometry, patients selected for sequencing had shown an expansion of CD8+CD57+ cells. The specimen was sorted CD4+, CD8+, or CD8+CD57+ T cells (not recorded which) from PBMCs. The source of these receptors is a human donor with aplastic anemia.

Of note for this clonotype: At one end the junction does not follow the germline gene, possibly because of a read error. J is TRBJ1-4 and V is TRBV20-1; 7 bases fit TRBD1. Germline CDR1 and CDR2: DFQATT and SNEGSKA (reference sequence). The CDR3 contains 14 residues. Here the CDR3 reads CGAARTGANEKLFF. The CDR3 DNA is TGCGGTGCCGCCAGGACAGGAGCTAATGAAAAACTGTTTTTT.

This clonotype was seen repeatedly, ten times or more. The V call is TRBV19, the J call TRBJ2-3, with D possibly TRBD2 on 7 matching bases. Trimming shortened V by 1 base and J by 2 bases, and 13 bases separated the two germline ends. This CDR3 is 16 amino acids long. CDR1 and CDR2 from the germline V gene are LNHDA and SQIVND (reference sequence). The CDR3 reads CASSIGGRGTTDTQYF. The CDR3 bases are TGTGCCAGTAGTATAGGGGGGCGGGGGACCACAGATACGCAGTATTTT. Supplemented by reference TRBV19 and TRBJ2-3, the full variable domain reads DGGITQSPKYLFRKEGQNVTLSCEQNLNHDAMYWYRQDPGQGLRLIYYSQIVNDFQKGDIAEGYSVSREKKESFPLTVTSAQKNPTAFYLCASSIGGRGTTDTQYFGPGTRLTVL.

V gene TRBV29-1 combines with J gene TRBJ2-1, with D uncertain. V gave up 4 bases and J gave up 3 bases, with 4 bases separating them. CDR1 is SQVTM and CDR2 is ANQGSEA in the germline V gene. The CDR3 has 11 residues. The DNA for the CDR3 is TGCAGCGTTGCCGTCTACAATGAGCAGTTCTTC. Its translation is CSVAVYNEQFF.

This clonotype was observed many times. The chain uses TRBV20-1 and TRBJ1-5; no reliable D call. The CDR3 runs 15 residues. The V end was cut by 2 bases, the J end by 3 bases, with 14 bases between. Germline assignment: CDR1 DFQATT and CDR2 SNEGSKA (reference sequence). The DNA of the CDR3 is TGCAGTGCTAGATCCTCGGACGGAACCAATCAGCCCCAGCATTTT. It yields the protein CSARSSDGTNQPQHF.

V gene TRBV14 combines with J gene TRBJ2-5; no firm D call. This CDR3 has 13 amino acids. Germline V CDR1 and CDR2: SGHDN, FVKESK. The V and J ends lost 1 base and 5 bases respectively, with 8 bases between them. DNA for the CDR3: TGTGCCAGCAGCCAAGCGGGCAGGGAGACCCAGTACTTC. Its translation is CASSQAGRETQYF.

The chain has TRBV7-3 and TRBJ2-3; 9 nucleotides agree with TRBD1. CDR3 size: 15 residues. J gave up 2 bases and V 5 bases, and 5 bases lay outside the gene matches. Germline values: CDR1 SGHTA, CDR2 FQGTGA. The CDR3 region is CASSVGQGVTDTQYF. Written as DNA, the CDR3 is TGTGCCAGCAGCGTGGGACAGGGCGTCACAGATACGCAGTATTTT.

This chain connects TRBV5-1 to TRBJ2-1; TRBD2 aligns across 10 bases. This CDR3 has 14 residues. With 6 bases clipped from V and 5 bases from J, the junction kept 5 bases outside the gene matches. From germline, CDR1 is SGHRS and CDR2 YFSETQ. As DNA, the CDR3 is TGCGCCAGCACCCCGGGACTAGCGCACAATGAGCAGTTCTTC. It codes for CASTPGLAHNEQFF.

This clonotype has a count of ten or more. V and J are TRBV20-1 and TRBJ2-5, with D perhaps TRBD1 or TRBD2 (5 bases each). This CDR3 contains 13 residues. Trimming left V 2 bases short and J 1 base short, with 8 bases between. Germline V lookup: CDR1 DFQATT, CDR2 SNEGSKA (reference sequence). CDR3: CSARRDGQETQYF. As DNA, the CDR3 is TGCAGTGCTAGACGGGACGGCCAAGAGACCCAGTACTTC.

This clonotype was picked up many times. The chain combines TRBV7-2 with TRBJ2-7; D uncertain. Trimming stripped 4 bases from V and 7 bases from J, with 14 bases between. The CDR3 runs 13 residues. The germline V gene encodes CDR1 SGHTA and CDR2 FQGNSA. As DNA, the CDR3 is TGTGCCAGCAGCTCCCGACCCTCATCGGAGCAGTACTTC. Its translation: CASSSRPSSEQYF.

Worth noting for this clonotype: This may be a read error: a much more frequent sequence differs by one nucleotide. V gene TRBV2 combines with J gene TRBJ1-1; D not certain. Germline assignment: CDR1 SNHLY and CDR2 FYNNEI. CDR3 length equals 14 residues. The chain's CDR3 is CASSYQRAGTGAFF. As DNA, the CDR3 is TGTGCCAGCAGTTATCAAAGGGCTGGCACTGGAGCTTTCTTT.

This clonotype occurred many times. This chain joins TRBV20-1 and TRBJ1-5; TRBD1 might be the D (6 bases). The CDR3 runs 16 residues. The ends were cut back, 1 base at V and 4 bases at J, with 17 bases in the middle. CDR1 is DFQATT, CDR2 SNEGSKA, per germline (reference sequence). The CDR3 sequence: CSARAPITQGNQPQHF. In DNA form, the CDR3 reads TGCAGTGCTAGAGCACCGATAACCCAGGGGAATCAGCCCCAGCATTTT.

This clonotype was recorded many times. This chain uses TRBV7-6 with TRBJ2-3; 8 positions match TRBD1. With V trimmed by 2 bases and J by 2 bases, 6 bases remained unmatched. The CDR3 is 16 residues long. Germline lookup yields CDR1 SGHVS and CDR2 FNYEAQ. CDR3 loop: CASSLRGRGHTDTQYF. The CDR3 coding sequence is TGTGCCAGCAGCTTACGGGGCAGGGGGCACACAGATACGCAGTATTTT.

The table lists this clonotype with a few counts. The rearrangement joins TRBV24-1 to TRBJ1-1; no reliable D call. The V and J ends lost 3 bases and 1 base respectively, with 8 bases between them. Germline-derived CDR1 and CDR2 are KGHDR and SFDVKD. The CDR3 is made up of 14 amino acids. As DNA, the CDR3 is TGTGCCACCAGTGATCCCGCATCGAACACTGAAGCTTTCTTT. Its protein product is CATSDPASNTEAFF.

This clonotype was counted once. V is TRBV10-2 and J is TRBJ2-7; 11 bases map to TRBD1. Trimming took 4 bases from V and 2 from J; bases not matched to a gene: 7. This CDR3 comprises 16 residues. CDR1 is WSHSY and CDR2 is SAAADI in the germline V gene. CDR3 in DNA: TGCGCCAGCAGTGGTGGTCTGGGACAGGGGGCCTACGAGCAGTACTTC. Translating it yields CASSGGLGQGAYEQYF.

This clonotype was observed a handful of times. The chain combines TRBV11-2 with TRBJ2-2, with a weak D call TRBD2 (7 bases). Per germline, CDR1 SGHAT and CDR2 FQNNGV. The CDR3 runs 18 residues. The V end was cut by 0 bases, the J end by 1 base, with 15 bases between. CDR3 protein: CASSLDRVGGLNTGELFF. The DNA of the CDR3 is TGTGCCAGCAGCTTAGATCGAGTGGGGGGGCTGAACACCGGGGAGCTGTTTTTT.

V gene TRBV20-1 combines with J gene TRBJ1-2, with D possibly matching TRBD1 (6 bases). The CDR3 runs 14 residues. Germline-derived CDR1 and CDR2 are DFQATT and SNEGSKA (reference sequence). V shed 0 bases and J shed 6 bases, with 14 bases lying between them. The CDR3 region is CSARDWWQGHGYTF. CDR3 in DNA: TGCAGTGCTAGAGATTGGTGGCAGGGGCATGGCTACACCTTC.

On this clonotype itself: A much larger clone is a single base away; this may be a read error. V gene TRBV9 combines with J gene TRBJ1-3; D may be TRBD1 (6 bases). The CDR3 has 15 amino acids. The germline V gene has CDR1 SGDLS and CDR2 YYNGEE. V was shortened by 0 bases and J by 1 base, with 8 bases between the two germline ends. The CDR3 coding sequence is TGTGCCAGCAGCGTAGCAGGGGCATCTGGAAACACCATATATTTT. It is translated as CASSVAGASGNTIYF.

The rearrangement uses TRBV10-3 and TRBJ2-1; no clear D. V gave up 8 bases and J gave up 9 bases, with 14 bases separating them. CDR3 size: 12 residues. Germline V gene sequence: CDR1 ENHRY, CDR2 SYGVKD. This chain's CDR3 is CAISDDFGEQFF. For the CDR3, the DNA is TGTGCCATCTCGGACGACTTCGGTGAGCAGTTCTTC.

This clonotype was counted at least ten times. The rearrangement links TRBV2 to TRBJ1-1; possible D gene TRBD1, 6 bases. Germline V CDR1 and CDR2: SNHLY, FYNNEI. Between the trimmed V and J ends, which lost 4 bases and 5 bases, there was a span of 8 bases. The CDR3 has 12 amino acids. The CDR3 sequence: CASSGQGTEAFF. The CDR3 DNA reads as TGTGCCAGCAGTGGCCAGGGGACTGAAGCTTTCTTT.

This clonotype appeared many times. The V and J genes are TRBV7-8 and TRBJ2-1; possibly TRBD2 for D (6 bases). The germline CDR1 and CDR2 sequences are SGHVS and FQNEAQ. This CDR3 is 14 amino acids long. Trimming shortened V by 5 bases and J by 4 bases, and 12 bases separated the two germline ends. As DNA, the CDR3 is TGTGCCAGCAGCGACCGGGACTTGTACAATGAGCAGTTCTTC. Residues: CASSDRDLYNEQFF.

Judged by abundance, this clonotype is medium-sized. The J gene is TRBJ2-5, the V gene TRBV15; no reliable D call. The CDR3 sequence is 15 residues long. The germline V gene encodes CDR1 LNHNV and CDR2 YYDKDF (reference sequence). V lost 3 bases, J lost 4 bases, and 15 bases lay in between. CDR3 loop: CATSSVALVGETQYF. CDR3 sequence (DNA): TGTGCCACCAGCAGTGTCGCATTGGTCGGAGAGACCCAGTACTTC.